These 21 T cell receptor beta chains were all obtained from the same sample, sequenced in a study of blood T cell repertoires in COVID-19. Measured with immunoSEQ multiplex PCR; TCRdb has only the in-frame clones, and not every one. The sample includes 60,000 to 85,000 clones, roughly nine tenths of them seen just once. Specimen: peripheral blood. The receptors derive from a woman in her forties or fifties with active COVID-19.

This clone was detected only a few times. CDR3 region: CASSWTGPDFNQPQHF. The DNA for the CDR3 is TGTGCCAGCAGTTGGACAGGGCCGGACTTTAATCAGCCCCAGCATTTT. This chain joins TRBV6-6 and TRBJ1-5, with 8 nucleotides matching TRBD1. CDR3 length equals 16 residues. The germline CDR1 and CDR2 sequences are MNHNY and SVGAGI (reference sequence). The junction had 9 bases not matched to a gene; V was cut back by 4 bases and J by 4 bases.

This chain joins TRBV13 and TRBJ2-1; 9 bases align to TRBD1. The V gene end was trimmed by 1 base and the J gene end by 3 bases; junction bases not matched to a gene: 1. The CDR3 totals 15 residues. The V gene's germline CDR1 is PRHDT and CDR2 FYEKMQ (reference sequence). CDR3 in amino acids: CASSLDRGLYNEQFF. As DNA, the CDR3 is TGTGCCAGCAGCTTAGACAGGGGGCTCTACAATGAGCAGTTCTTC.

The V call is TRBV24-1, the J call TRBJ1-5, with a tentative D call TRBD1 (6 bases). V lost 9 bases, J lost 2 bases, and 22 bases lay in between. Germline CDR1 reads KGHDR; CDR2 reads SFDVKD. The CDR3 extends over 17 amino acids. The CDR3 DNA sequence: TGTGCCACCCCCAAATTTGGACAGACCTGGGGCAATCAGCCCCAGCATTTT. This translates into CATPKFGQTWGNQPQHF.

The chain recombines TRBV18 with TRBJ1-2; weak D call: TRBD1 (5 bases). Trimming took 3 bases from V and 1 from J, leaving 12 bases between them. Germline V gives CDR1 KGHSH, CDR2 LQKENI. The CDR3 has 15 amino acids. CDR3 in DNA: TGTGCCAGCTCACCGGAGACAGTACTTAACTATGGCTACACCTTC. This encodes CASSPETVLNYGYTF. The full variable domain, its missing parts supplied by reference TRBV18 and TRBJ1-2, is NAGVMQNPRHLVRRRGQEARLRCSPMKGHSHVYWYRQLPEEGLKFMVYLQKENIIDESGMPKERFSAEFPKEGPSILRIQQVVRGDSAAYFCASSPETVLNYGYTFGSGTRLTVV.

J is TRBJ2-1 and V is TRBV5-1, with D perhaps TRBD2 (7 bases). V was cut by 2 bases and J by 10 bases, with 10 bases left in between. Looked up from germline, CDR1 is SGHRS and CDR2 is YFSETQ. The CDR3 length is 12 residues. In DNA, the CDR3 is TGCGCCAGCAGCTTAGGGGGGGAAGAGCAGTTCTTC. Translating it yields CASSLGGEEQFF.

By proportion, this clone is medium-sized. The chain couples TRBV20-1 to TRBJ1-1, with a weak D call TRBD1 (5 bases). CDR3 length: 11 amino acids. CDR1 and CDR2 from the germline V gene are DFQATT and SNEGSKA (reference sequence). CDR3 in amino acids: CSDGRGTEAFF. The CDR3 coding sequence is TGCAGCGACGGGCGGGGGACTGAAGCTTTCTTT.

The rearrangement uses TRBV28 and TRBJ2-7, with 9 positions matching TRBD2. The CDR3 sequence is 16 residues long. The germline gives CDR1 MDHEN, CDR2 SYDVKM. With 1 base clipped from V and 2 bases from J, the junction kept 6 bases outside the gene matches. CDR3 amino acids: CASSLLGLAGTYEQYF. The CDR3 DNA is TGTGCCAGCAGTTTATTAGGCCTAGCGGGGACCTACGAGCAGTACTTC.

The rearrangement uses TRBV7-9 and TRBJ2-5, with unresolved D. The germline V and J ends were trimmed by 1 base and 7 bases, with 13 bases remaining between them. CDR1 and CDR2 from the germline V gene are SEHNR and FQNEAQ (reference sequence). The CDR3 totals 14 residues. CDR3 sequence reads: CASSLESTFRTQYF. Here the CDR3 DNA reads TGTGCCAGCAGCTTAGAAAGCACCTTCCGGACCCAGTACTTC.

The chain is built from TRBV9 and TRBJ2-3, with 7 nucleotides matching TRBD2. CDR1 SGDLS and CDR2 YYNGEE come from the germline V gene. Trimming took 3 bases from V and 6 from J; bases not matched to a gene: 16. This CDR3 has 17 residues. DNA of the CDR3: TGTGCCAGCAGCGACAGCTCACTAGCGCTTCAGGCGGATACGCAGTATTTT. Encoded protein: CASSDSSLALQADTQYF.

This clone showed up just once. The CDR3 nucleotides read TGTGCCAGCAGCGTTCTAGGGGCCGGGGAGCTGTTTTTT. Protein product: CASSVLGAGELFF. The chain carries TRBV9 and TRBJ2-2; D possibly corresponds to TRBD1 (5 bases). This CDR3 is built from 13 residues. Germline V gene lookup returns CDR1 SGDLS and CDR2 YYNGEE. V shed 2 bases and J shed 6 bases, with 8 bases lying between them.

This rearrangement joins TRBV4-1 to TRBJ1-2; 9 bases are a match to TRBD1. V lost 3 bases and J lost 0; bases outside the gene matches: 14. The CDR3 length is 19 residues. Germline assignment: CDR1 MGHRA and CDR2 YSYEKL. CDR3 nucleotides: TGCGCCAGCAGCCAGGGAACTAGGGACAGGGCTAAAGCTAACTATGGCTACACCTTC. Its translation: CASSQGTRDRAKANYGYTF.

The chain links TRBV30 to TRBJ2-7, with TRBD2 matching over 10 bases. V shed 5 bases and J 4 bases; nucleotides not matched to a gene: 2. This CDR3 spans 12 amino acids. In germline, CDR1 is GTSNPN, CDR2 SVGIG (reference sequence). CDR3 nucleotides: TGTGCCTGGGCTAGCGGGAGTTACGAGCAGTACTTC. This sequence encodes CAWASGSYEQYF.

The CDR3 spells CASSLSSYLEQFF. CDR3 in DNA: TGTGCCAGCAGCCTATCGAGCTACCTTGAGCAGTTCTTC. The chain has TRBV12-3 or TRBV12-4 and TRBJ2-1; unclear D gene. The CDR3 extends over 13 amino acids. The germline V and J ends were trimmed by 6 bases and 9 bases, with 15 bases remaining between them.

This chain joins TRBV6-5 and TRBJ1-5, with 8 bases aligning to TRBD1. Germline V gives CDR1 MNHEY, CDR2 SVGAGI. The CDR3 loop spans 14 amino acids. V dropped 6 bases and J dropped 6; count of bases not matched to a gene: 7. CDR3: CASRQQGGIQPQHF. CDR3 nucleotide sequence: TGTGCCAGCAGACAACAGGGGGGGATTCAGCCCCAGCATTTT.

The V and J genes are TRBV19 and TRBJ1-2, with D unresolved. This CDR3 contains 12 residues. Germline loops: CDR1 LNHDA, CDR2 SQIVND (reference sequence). Trimming shortened V by 8 bases and J by 4 bases, and 11 bases separated the two germline ends. The DNA for the CDR3 is TGTGCCAGTGAAGCAGGCTCCTATGGCTACACCTTC. Translated, it gives CASEAGSYGYTF. The variable domain in full, with the rest retrieved from reference TRBV19 and TRBJ1-2, is DGGITQSPKYLFRKEGQNVTLSCEQNLNHDAMYWYRQDPGQGLRLIYYSQIVNDFQKGDIAEGYSVSREKKESFPLTVTSAQKNPTAFYLCASEAGSYGYTFGSGTRLTVV.

The V gene is TRBV5-8, the J gene TRBJ2-7; TRBD1 matches 9 bases. Germline V lookup: CDR1 SGHTS, CDR2 YDEGEE. V shed 4 bases, J shed 6 bases, and the junction held 14 bases outside the gene matches. The CDR3 is made up of 16 amino acids. The CDR3 loop reads CASSGNYRGRGPEQYF. As DNA, the CDR3 is TGTGCCAGCAGCGGGAATTACAGGGGGCGCGGGCCCGAGCAGTACTTC.

The V gene is TRBV3-1 (or the pseudogene TRBV3-2), the J gene TRBJ2-7; D uncertain. The V end was cut by 1 base, the J end by 2 bases, with 9 bases between. The CDR3 extends over 14 amino acids. Germline assignment: CDR1 LGHDT and CDR2 YNNKEL (reference sequence). CDR3 DNA sequence: TGTGCCAGCAGCCAAGGGCTCCTTGCCTACGAGCAGTACTTC. Its protein is CASSQGLLAYEQYF.

The chain recombines TRBV25-1 with TRBJ1-2, with a possible D match to TRBD1 (6 bases). Trimming stripped 4 bases from V and 2 bases from J, with 8 bases between. Looked up from germline, CDR1 is MGHDK and CDR2 is SYGVNS. The CDR3 is made up of 13 amino acids. The CDR3 DNA is TGTGCCAGCAGTGTGGACAGAAACTATGGCTACACCTTC. It codes for CASSVDRNYGYTF.

The chain joins TRBV20-1 to TRBJ1-4, with D perhaps matching TRBD1 (6 bases). Germline assignment: CDR1 DFQATT and CDR2 SNEGSKA (reference sequence). This CDR3 has 13 amino acids. V lost 3 bases and J lost 8, with 13 bases in between. The CDR3 reads CSASRGIGEKLFF. The CDR3, as DNA: TGCAGTGCTAGTAGGGGGATTGGGGAAAAACTGTTTTTT.

The chain recombines TRBV10-2 with TRBJ2-1, with TRBD2 matching over 8 bases. With 4 bases clipped from V and 7 bases from J, the junction kept 9 bases outside the gene matches. Germline V gene data show CDR1 as WSHSY and CDR2 as SAAADI. This CDR3 spans 15 amino acids. CDR3 bases: TGCGCCAGCAGTGCGGAGCGGGAGTTCTCAAATGAGCAGTTCTTC. Encoded protein: CASSAEREFSNEQFF.

The chain joins TRBV3-1 (or the pseudogene TRBV3-2) to TRBJ2-1; D call uncertain. Germline values: CDR1 LGHDT, CDR2 YNNKEL (reference sequence). The CDR3 extends over 15 amino acids. The V and J ends lost 4 bases and 2 bases respectively, with 12 bases between them. The CDR3 reads CASSLLTSPYNEQFF. In DNA, the CDR3 is TGTGCCAGCAGCCTCCTTACGAGCCCCTACAATGAGCAGTTCTTC.